This T cell receptor (beta chain) was sequenced in a study of blood T cells in healthy people across ages. V was cut by 3 bases and J by 9 bases, with 13 bases left in between. The germline CDR1 and CDR2 sequences are SGHRS and YFSETQ. This CDR3 has 12 residues. General observations from the study: Because donor CMV status was unknown, expanded clonotype changes were possibly confounded. A strong correlation between TCR beta diversity and naive T cell percentage was seen.

With respect to this clonotype: As yet, its antigen is unknown.

The authors drew ten milliliters of peripheral blood from each donor. With a J-beta primer mix and a sample-barcoded 5' primer, a second PCR ran roughly 6 to 12 cycles. All samples yielded 2.5 million or more CDR3-containing paired-end reads. Using its own MiXCR run on the 5' RACE reads, TCRdb lists one record per CDR3 protein. The sample consists of about a million distinct CDR3 sequences, about 51% of them appearing once. The sequenced sample was blood. This rearrangement joins TRBV5-1 to TRBJ2-7; tentative D call: TRBD2 (6 bases). The source is a woman aged 55-75 years in good health. For the CDR3, the DNA is TGCGCCAGCAGCTCCGCGGGAACGAGGCAGTACTTC. It is translated as CASSSAGTRQYF.